Below, one T cell receptor (beta chain) is given with its context. The sample holds one count of this clone. No antigen is known for it. No much larger clonotype is one base removed from it; base qualities were not supplied. From the cysteine up to the phenylalanine, the CDR3 has a length of 15 residues. Solely the CDR3 DNA is kept, with 45 bases framed from the first base. The germline V gene yields MNHEY for CDR1 and SVGAGI for CDR2. Trimming leaves V shorter by 7 bases and J shorter by 5 bases, with the junction holding 9 bases beyond the gene matches. The data belong to a study of cytomegalovirus exposure and HLA in healthy donors (dated by TCRdb to between 2016 and 2019). Background for the entire study: According to an earlier analysis of 587 of the donors, roughly 180 million T cells yielded 117 million unique TCR beta sequences and roughly 280 Gb of sequence data. About 280 gigabases of sequencing data and around 85 million unique TCR sequences made up an early release that covered approximately 620 HLA-typed donors. Of the roughly 390 genotyped donors, approximately 83% fell in the genetic ancestry cluster associated with self-reported Caucasian donors. The study aimed to test whether signatures of past pathogen exposure could be identified by cataloging public T cell receptors. Using immunosequencing, the study profiled T cell repertoires from about 610 subjects and related those repertoires to cytomegalovirus serostatus. A separate validation cohort of roughly 120 different subjects was used in addition to the roughly 670-subject first cohort. To predict cytomegalovirus infection status, the study brought together high-throughput TCR immunosequencing, statistical association of individual TCRs with disease status, and machine learning. In a later analysis, previously published TCR beta repertoires from hundreds of donors were re-analyzed and high-resolution HLA genotyping was added so that TCR occurrence patterns could be studied. Rather than drawing on any new phenotypic data, the later analysis identified candidate immune exposures from TCR beta sequences and the way those sequences occurred across donors. To decide whether each TCR beta V gene segment behaved as functional or pseudogenic, an earlier analysis of over 500 of the donors relied on high-throughput TCR beta sequencing. Donor age, sex, ethnicity and CMV serostatus were compiled alongside the repertoire data. A later genetic analysis used genome-wide SNP genotypes for about 55% of the 666 donors, treating that subset as a discovery cohort. All discovery cohort repertoires had been generated using a single sequencing platform. Both class I and class II loci were covered by HLA typing, at four-digit resolution. The number of donors typed differed by locus, with 629-630 for A, B, C, DRB1 and DQB1, roughly 520 for DQA1, approximately 570 for DPA1, and some 450 for DPB1. Four or five DR-DQ haplotypes were treated as single units for association and clustering because of strong linkage in the cohort. Across some 400 genotyped donors of the cohort, an average of about 240,000 unique TCR beta nucleotide sequences per donor were sequenced, and around 20% of those sequences were non-productive. General study outcomes and caveats: A later analysis found that HLA-associated TCR beta chains were more clonally expanded and had lower generation probabilities than equally common non-associated chains. The study gave a list of 150 to 200 TCR beta chains associated with cytomegalovirus. In a later genetic analysis, fewer N-insertions in productive TCRs were reported among donors in an Asian-associated ancestry cluster than the roughly 640-donor mean. Sequencing depth was assumed to be roughly uniform across donors in the presence/absence analyses, though that assumption may not hold. A later genetic analysis associated a missense DCLRE1C variant with V-gene and J-gene trimming of TCR beta chains, and an independent cohort replicated the association. Strong co-occurrence of HLA alleles, especially DR and DQ, made assigning TCR associations to individual alleles difficult. The sequencing pipeline was judged likely to have produced a cluster of highly shared sequence variants as a technical artifact. The authors suggested that the approach could potentially be extended to other disease states and immunological phenotypes. Because counts were too low, 15 to 20 rarely observed V segments, including chromosome 9 orphons, were excluded from the earlier analysis of several hundred of the donors. Cytomegalovirus status was reported to be diagnosed by the classifier with high specificity and sensitivity in both the original and validation cohorts. Broadly in line with IMGT annotations, most TCR beta V segments showed up in productive rearrangements about 87% or about 30% of the time in an earlier analysis of some 590 of the donors. Some IMGT-functional V segments, including TRBV6-2 and TRBV6-3, could not be told apart with the 87-base-pair reads, so those segments were excluded. The cohort was sequenced for TCR beta chains only, and without alpha or paired-chain data the features that could be detected were limited. Because HLA typing was missing for some donors at each locus, association tests included only the typed subset. While some public TCRs were present in many individuals, most TCR sequences turned up only very rarely across donors. A later analysis found that TCR association rates varied across HLA loci, with DRB1 alleles showing the most associated TCRs and HLA-C alleles the fewest. In vitro tests confirmed that a few of the cytomegalovirus-associated TCR beta chains recognize cytomegalovirus antigens. A further reported finding was that TCR beta sequences accurately predicted the HLA-A and HLA-B alleles for most subjects in the first cohort. At a false discovery rate of 0.05, a later analysis linked 15,000 to 20,000 TCR beta sequences to specific HLA alleles. Correlated functional status among segregating V segments might be attributable to linkage disequilibrium, but an unknown experimental factor could not be ruled out. For the cohort, immune exposure information was limited to CMV serostatus. Several of the top co-occurrence clusters appeared to be linked to parvovirus B19, influenza, CMV and Epstein-Barr virus, according to a later analysis. A later analysis found that most CMV-associated TCR beta chains appeared HLA-restricted, with HLA associations seemingly driven largely by CMV exposure.

The cohort consisted of 600 or so healthy bone marrow donors. All cohort members were sampled while nominally healthy, although unrecorded immune exposures were likely present. The donor tested CMV seropositive, placing the donor among the approximately 290 seropositive members of the cohort. Every donor gave a peripheral blood sample, and the peripheral blood mononuclear cells from that sample were used for TCR beta sequencing. The Qiagen DNeasy Blood Extraction Kit was used to extract genomic DNA from the blood cell samples. Library preparation employed the immunoSEQ multiplex PCR assay. For the multiplex PCR, a mixture combining 60 forward primers for TCR Vbeta segments and 13 reverse primers for TCR Jbeta segments was used. Amplification of the CDR3 region of rearranged TCR beta genes was performed with a multiplex PCR assay on genomic DNA. On the Illumina HiSeq System, the amplified TCR beta libraries were sequenced as 87-base-pair reads. In the original analysis: In a later analysis, roughly 80 million unique TCR beta chains were counted across the 500 to 850 repertoires, and approximately 11 million of these chains were shared by at least two donors. Raw reads were error-corrected and collapsed into unique sequences with a nearest-neighbor algorithm that merged closely related sequences to remove PCR and sequencing errors. Alignment of CDR3 sequences to IMGT reference sequences was used to assign V, D and J gene segments. Each retained sequence needed at least a six-nucleotide match to both a V gene segment and a J gene segment. A rearrangement was called productive if the CDR3 had no stop codons and remained in frame with V and J, and every other rearrangement was called non-productive. Following IMGT convention, CDR3 was defined as the stretch from the second conserved V-encoded cysteine up to the conserved J-encoded phenylalanine. The earlier analysis of 587 of the donors excluded sequences that lacked an unambiguous match to a single V gene segment. An earlier analysis of a few hundred of the donors called V segments functional above 56.7% productive rearrangements and segregating when the between-donor standard deviation exceeded 5%. To diagnose cytomegalovirus status from the catalog of TCR beta chain sequences, a statistical classification framework was built. V and J gene assignment, in a later analysis, came from comparing TCR nucleotide sequences with IMGT/GENE-DB human TR gene sequences. Using the TCRdist pipeline, a later analysis assigned CDR3 sequences along with most-parsimonious VDJ recombination scenarios. A later analysis defined each TCR beta chain by its CDR3 amino acid sequence plus V-gene family, and excluded reads lacking a unique V-gene family. To address suspected cross-contamination and a sequencing artifact, a later analysis removed under 600 highly shared, low-generation-probability nucleotide sequences. A later analysis calculated a clonal expansion index for each public chain from normalized within-repertoire ranks of inferred template counts. In a later analysis, generation probabilities were computed using a VDJ recombination model fitted to out-of-frame rearrangements, and the results were checked against IGoR. Hypergeometric tests were used in a later analysis to score TCR-TCR, TCR-HLA and TCR-CMV co-occurrence, with a repertoire-size bias correction applied to the TCR pairs. False discovery rates were estimated in a later analysis by permuting HLA or CMV assignments 20 times. In a later analysis, co-occurring TCRs were grouped using DBSCAN, and TCRdist sequence similarity was added for clustering within HLA-allele-positive subsets. Repertoires with fewer than 30,000 or more than 120,000 public chains, plus five repertoires with anomalous nucleotide sharing, were excluded from co-occurrence clustering. The table comes from immuneACCESS by way of TCRdb, which keeps in-frame sequences with V and J called. Part of the clones is missing from these tables; in studies checked, under half for an unresolved V gene and the rest for unknown reasons. That table is the source of V, J and clone size, and D and trimming were worked out from the DNA. The sample table contains under 200,000 clones; only one count was recorded for roughly 80% of them. In total, the top ten clones hold 7% to 9.5% of the sample.

The sample consisted of PBMCs. This receptor was taken from a male donor in good health and CMV-seropositive. The chain employs TRBV6-5 and TRBJ2-1, with TRBD1 matching 9 junction bases. The CDR3 sequence is CASTPIGTGHNEQFF. The sequenced DNA is TGTGCCAGCACGCCCATTGGGACAGGGCACAATGAGCAGTTCTTC.